The present T cell receptor beta chain was sequenced within a study of T cells in Graves' hyperthyroidism and ophthalmopathy. Study details: Peripheral blood was acquired at first diagnosis, ahead of any therapy whatsoever.

With regard to this clonotype: A much larger clone is a single base away; this may be a read error.

RNA transcripts yielded amplified TCR beta CDR3 regions. HTBI primers drove first-round RT-PCR of the TCR CDR3. Via MiXCR, TCRdb re-called the multiplex PCR reads, giving one row per CDR3 protein. The data contain around 540,000 distinct CDR3 sequences, roughly 16% of them seen just once; the ten biggest clones take up about 29%. Diagnosis rested on symptoms, serum thyroxine and TRAb, thyroid ultrasound, and orbital computed tomography. The V end lost 3 bases, the J end lost 11 bases, and 20 bases lay between the germline ends. This CDR3 contains 15 residues. Germline CDR1 is SGHTA and CDR2 is FQGNSA.

The rearrangement uses TRBV7-2 and TRBJ1-5; tentative D call: TRBD1 (5 bases). Sample: blood. The origin of this receptor is a woman between 25 and 40 years old with Graves' ophthalmopathy. The CDR3 nucleotides are TGTGCCAGCAGCTTTGGCGGGTCAGGGCAGATCGCCCAGCATTTT. As protein: CASSFGGSGQIAQHF. Supplemented by reference TRBV7-2 and TRBJ1-5, the full variable domain reads GAGVSQSPSNKVTEKGKDVELRCDPISGHTALYWYRQSLGQGLEFLIYFQGNSAPDKSGLPSDRFSAERTGGSVSTLTIQRTQQEDSAVYLCASSFGGSGQIAQHFGDGTRLSIL.